This TCR beta chain was retrieved from a study of cytomegalovirus exposure and HLA in healthy donors. Study at large: In a previous analysis, 95 million to 130 million unique TCR beta sequences were found from 150 million to 200 million T cells.

A multiplex PCR was run with 60 Vbeta primers and 13 Jbeta primers. TCRdb keeps only in-frame clones here, not all; method: immunoSEQ multiplex PCR. The sample lists over 85,000 clones; approximately 80% were seen once. Study-wide results and caveats: Researchers counted 180 or so TCR beta chains as cytomegalovirus-associated. Presence/absence analysis assumed near-uniform sequencing depth across donors. A few V segments could not be told apart, such as TRBV6-2 and TRBV6-3, and were left out.

As regards this clone: Its antigen remains unidentified.

The CDR3 contains 17 residues. CDR1 SEHNR and CDR2 FQNEAQ come from the germline V gene (reference sequence). V dropped 5 bases and J dropped 10; count of bases not matched to a gene: 17. The source is a female donor in good health and CMV-seronegative. Material: PBMCs. The chain carries TRBV7-9 and TRBJ2-1; 10 bases line up with TRBD2. In nucleotides, the CDR3 is TGTGCCAGCAGCCCGATTTGGAAGGGGCTAGCGGGAGTCGAGCAGTTCTTC. This sequence encodes CASSPIWKGLAGVEQFF. Supplemented by reference TRBV7-9 and TRBJ2-1, the full variable domain reads DTGVSQNPRHKITKRGQNVTFRCDPISEHNRLYWYRQTLGQGPEFLTYFQNEAQLEKSRLLSDRFSAERPKGSFSTLEIQRTEQGDSAMYLCASSPIWKGLAGVEQFFGPGTRLTVL.